Below, 21 T cell receptor beta chains from the same sample are listed, as sequenced in a study of Tregs in tolerant kidney transplant recipients. Here immunoSEQ multiplex PCR was the method, and the copy in TCRdb shows in-frame clones only, minus some. The data show approximately 50,000 clones, and the top ten clones hold about 0.83%. Sequenced here: CD4+ T cells from blood, sampled before the transplant. The source of these receptors is a human donor who received a combined kidney and bone marrow transplant.

To note about this clone: The read ends 3 residues shy of where the CDR3 ends; the end is completed using the germline J gene. The J gene is TRBJ1-5, the V gene TRBV30; D may be TRBD1 (6 bases). Germline CDR1 GTSNPN, CDR2 SVGIG (reference sequence). V was pared by 3 bases and J by 7 bases, with 13 bases between. The CDR3 has 13 residues. The covered CDR3 bases are TGTGCCTGGAGCTGGGACATATACCAGCCC. This translates into CAWSWDIYQP. In full, the CDR3 is CAWSWDIYQPQHF. Drawing the rest from reference TRBV30 and TRBJ1-5, the complete variable domain is SQTIHQWPATLVQPVGSPLSLECTVEGTSNPNLYWYRQAAGRGLQLLFYSVGIGQISSEVPQNLSASRPQDRQFILSSKKLLLSDSGFYLCAWSWDIYQPQHFGDGTRLSIL.

Of note for this clone: The sequence runs out 3 residues before the end of the CDR3; the remainder is reconstructed from the germline J gene. The chain has TRBV7-6 and TRBJ1-1, with D uncertain. V lost 5 bases and J lost 2, with 9 bases in between. The CDR3 has 13 amino acids. Germline CDR1 reads SGHVS; CDR2 reads FNYEAQ. The CDR3 sequence: CASSHGGNTEAFF. The covered CDR3 bases are TGTGCCAGCAGCCACGGCGGCAACACTGAA.

Note on this clone: The missing CDR3 end, 3 residues past where the read stops, is filled in from the germline J gene. The chain has TRBV7-2 and TRBJ2-5; TRBD1 agrees at 9 bases. The V segment lost 6 bases and the J segment 5 bases; nucleotides outside the gene matches: 7. Germline lookup yields CDR1 SGHTA and CDR2 FQGNSA. This CDR3 is 14 amino acids long. CDR3 sequence: CASSGTGYAETQYF. The covered CDR3 bases are TGTGCCAGCAGTGGGACAGGGTATGCGGAGACC.

The CDR3 bases that were read are TGCAGTGGTCAGAGGGGAGGGGACCAAGAGACC. Protein sequence: CSGQRGGDQET. The complete CDR3 sequence is CSGQRGGDQETQYF. The chain links TRBV20-1 to TRBJ2-5; 7 bases agree with TRBD2. The CDR3 goes on 3 residues after the read ends, and that part is filled in from the germline J gene. The germline V gene has CDR1 DFQATT and CDR2 SNEGSKA (reference sequence). The CDR3 covers 14 residues. Trimming took 7 bases from V and 0 from J; bases not matched to a gene: 8.

The CDR3 bases that were read are TGTGCCAGCAGTGATCCCCTAGCGGGAGTAAAATATACG. The encoded protein is CASSDPLAGVKYT. The whole CDR3 sequence is CASSDPLAGVKYTQYF. The chain joins TRBV2 to TRBJ2-3; 10 bases line up with TRBD2. The CDR3 is cut off 3 residues early in the read; its end comes from the germline J gene. After removal of 3 bases from V and 7 bases from J, the junction contained 10 bases not matched to a gene. The CDR3 covers 16 residues. In germline, CDR1 is SNHLY, CDR2 FYNNEI.

Worth noting for this clone: The read ends 3 residues before the CDR3 terminus; that terminus is restored from the germline J gene. The rearrangement uses TRBV6-1 and TRBJ2-5; 10 positions agree with TRBD1. This CDR3 has 16 residues. Losses at the gene ends were 4 bases for V and 4 bases for J; bases not matched to a gene: 9. Per the germline V gene, CDR1 is MNHNS and CDR2 is SASEGT. The CDR3 loop reads CASSVNRQGALETQYF. The DNA read from the CDR3 is TGTGCCAGCAGTGTTAACCGACAGGGGGCCTTAGAGACC.

As regards this clone: Sequencing ends 3 residues short of the CDR3 end; the germline J gene provides the rest. This rearrangement joins TRBV10-1 to TRBJ2-2, with 16 bases aligning to TRBD2. Germline V gene lookup returns CDR1 WNHNN and CDR2 SYGVQD (reference sequence). With 8 bases clipped from V and 0 bases from J, the junction kept 3 bases outside the gene matches. This CDR3 contains 17 residues. The CDR3 sequence: CASGTSGRAANTGELFF. The sequenced CDR3 bases are TGCGCCAGCGGGACTAGCGGGAGGGCCGCGAACACCGGGGAG.

With respect to this clone: The read ends 3 residues early relative to the CDR3; the germline J gene fills the gap. This chain links TRBV18 with TRBJ2-3, with 7 positions matching TRBD1. Germline V gives CDR1 KGHSH, CDR2 LQKENI. The CDR3 consists of 18 residues. V was clipped by 6 bases and J by 0 bases; unmatched bases: 15. The CDR3 spells CASSATGMGLRSTDTQYF. Partial CDR3 DNA: TGTGCCAGCTCGGCGACAGGGATGGGTCTCCGAAGCACAGATACG.

Turning to this clone: The missing CDR3 end, 3 residues past where the read stops, is filled in from the germline J gene. The chain combines TRBV5-6 with TRBJ1-6, with D hard to call. Germline V gene data show CDR1 as SGHDT and CDR2 as YYEEEE. Trimming pared 3 bases from V and 7 bases from J, leaving 8 bases between. The CDR3 extends over 13 amino acids. The sequenced CDR3 bases are TGTGCCAGCAGCTATACGGTAAATTCACCC. Amino acids: CASSYTVNSP. The whole CDR3 reads CASSYTVNSPLHF.

Concerning this clone itself: The read gets to within 3 residues of the CDR3 end, and the germline J gene fills in the rest. The rearrangement joins TRBV6-2 or TRBV6-3 to TRBJ2-7; no reliable D call. This CDR3 is 14 amino acids long. Germline V CDR1 and CDR2: MNHEY, SVGEGT. V was pared by 6 bases and J by 0 bases, with 12 bases between. CDR3 loop: CASRRNRYSYEQYF. CDR3 DNA (partial): TGTGCCAGCAGACGCAACCGCTACTCCTACGAG.

Concerning this clone itself: The CDR3 extends 3 residues past the end of the read, so its final part is completed from the germline J gene. This chain links TRBV20-1 with TRBJ1-4; no clear D gene. Trimming cost V 6 bases and J 1 base, with 12 bases left between them. The length of the CDR3 is 14 residues. Germline CDR1 is DFQATT and CDR2 is SNEGSKA (reference sequence). The covered CDR3 bases are TGCAGTGCGCTTCGACCGGGAACTAATGAAAAA. Its protein product is CSALRPGTNEK. The entire CDR3 protein reads CSALRPGTNEKLFF.

As regards this clone: Read sequence stops 3 residues before the CDR3 end, and the germline J gene provides the missing end. The chain carries TRBV2 and TRBJ2-2; 16 nucleotides match TRBD2. The V and J ends lost 6 bases and 5 bases, in that order; junction bases with no gene match: 6. The CDR3 is made up of 17 amino acids. Germline CDR1 SNHLY, CDR2 FYNNEI. CDR3 loop: CASSSGLAGGRTGELFF. The sequenced CDR3 bases are TGTGCCAGCAGCTCGGGACTAGCGGGGGGGCGTACCGGGGAG.

Notes on this clone: The read is 3 residues too short to cover the CDR3 end, so that end is filled in from the germline J gene. The chain recombines TRBV19 with TRBJ1-5; the D is unclear. The V end lost 3 bases, the J end lost 2 bases, and 11 bases lay between the germline ends. This CDR3 spans 15 amino acids. The germline V gene encodes CDR1 LNHDA and CDR2 SQIVND (reference sequence). The part of the CDR3 DNA that was read is TGTGCCAGTAGTATGTGGGGAGCGGGCAATCAGCCC. Translation gives CASSMWGAGNQP. The complete CDR3 reads CASSMWGAGNQPQHF.

A word on this clone: The sequenced fragment ends 3 residues before the CDR3 boundary, so the rest is inferred from the germline J gene. The J gene is TRBJ2-7, the V gene TRBV18, with 10 bases fitting TRBD2. Germline lookup yields CDR1 KGHSH and CDR2 LQKENI. The V gene end was trimmed by 4 bases and the J gene end by 2 bases; junction bases not matched to a gene: 2. The CDR3 totals 14 residues. CDR3 DNA, as far as it was read: TGTGCCAGCTCACTAACTAGCGGGGCCTACGAG. It codes for CASSLTSGAYE. The entire CDR3 protein reads CASSLTSGAYEQYF.

A note on this clone: Read sequence stops 3 residues before the CDR3 end, and the germline J gene provides the missing end. This chain links TRBV7-2 with TRBJ1-1; D is undetermined. V lost 1 base and J 4 bases, leaving 7 bases between the germline ends. The CDR3 is made up of 13 amino acids. CDR1 is SGHTA and CDR2 is FQGNSA in the germline V gene. CDR3 DNA, as far as it was read: TGTGCCAGCAGCTTAGGTATGGCCACTGAA. Protein product: CASSLGMATE. From start to end, the CDR3 is CASSLGMATEAFF. The whole variable domain, remainder taken from reference TRBV7-2 and TRBJ1-1, is GAGVSQSPSNKVTEKGKDVELRCDPISGHTALYWYRQSLGQGLEFLIYFQGNSAPDKSGLPSDRFSAERTGGSVSTLTIQRTQQEDSAVYLCASSLGMATEAFFGQGTRLTVV.

As to this clone: The read stops 3 residues short of the end of the CDR3; the missing end is completed from the germline J gene. This chain uses TRBV2 with TRBJ1-1; 9 bases map to TRBD1. CDR3 size: 13 residues. The trim removed 6 bases at V and 4 bases at J, leaving 3 bases unmatched. Germline values: CDR1 SNHLY, CDR2 FYNNEI. The CDR3 region is CASSDRGITEAFF. CDR3 DNA (partial): TGTGCCAGCAGCGACAGGGGGATCACTGAA.

Turning to this clone: With the read ending 3 residues before the CDR3 end, the germline J gene is used to fill in that end. The chain couples TRBV18 to TRBJ2-7, with D possibly TRBD2 on 6 matching bases. The CDR3 extends over 15 amino acids. In germline, CDR1 is KGHSH, CDR2 LQKENI. V was trimmed by 4 bases and J by 2 bases, leaving 15 bases between them. The CDR3: CASSLEKGGAYEQYF. The sequenced part of the CDR3 DNA is TGTGCCAGCTCACTGGAGAAGGGCGGGGCCTACGAG.

For this clone: The read ends 3 residues early relative to the CDR3; the germline J gene fills the gap. V is TRBV18 and J is TRBJ2-7; weak D call: TRBD1 (6 bases). V lost 2 bases and J 2 bases, leaving 10 bases between the germline ends. This CDR3 has 14 amino acids. Germline CDR1 KGHSH, CDR2 LQKENI. CDR3: CASSPSRGTYEQYF. CDR3 DNA (partial): TGTGCCAGCTCACCAAGCAGGGGCACCTACGAG. Using reference TRBV18 and TRBJ2-7 for the parts outside the CDR3, the full variable domain is NAGVMQNPRHLVRRRGQEARLRCSPMKGHSHVYWYRQLPEEGLKFMVYLQKENIIDESGMPKERFSAEFPKEGPSILRIQQVVRGDSAAYFCASSPSRGTYEQYFGPGTRLTVT.

As concerns this clone: Coverage ceases 3 residues before the CDR3 finishes, and the germline J gene fills in the end. The gene calls are TRBV12-5 and TRBJ2-3; 8 bases align to TRBD1. The V gene end was trimmed by 5 bases and the J gene end by 6 bases; junction bases not matched to a gene: 13. The germline V gene encodes CDR1 LGHNT and CDR2 FRNRAP. The CDR3 is 16 residues long. The CDR3 DNA, read in part, is TGTGCTAGTGGTCCCCGGACAGGGAGTATTGGGGATACG. Its translation: CASGPRTGSIGDT. The whole CDR3 protein is CASGPRTGSIGDTQYF.

As regards this clone: The read terminates 3 residues ahead of where the CDR3 ends, so the germline J gene completes it. V is TRBV7-2 and J is TRBJ2-3; D is unresolved. This CDR3 has 12 amino acids. Trimming removed 2 bases from V and 4 bases from J, with 4 bases in between. In germline, CDR1 is SGHTA, CDR2 FQGNSA. The chain's CDR3 is CASSLYSDTQYF. CDR3 bases read: TGTGCCAGCAGCTTATATTCAGATACG.

On this clone itself: The CDR3 extends 3 residues past the end of the read, so its final part is completed from the germline J gene. This chain links TRBV2 with TRBJ2-2, with 8 bases aligning to TRBD1. The V gene's germline CDR1 is SNHLY and CDR2 FYNNEI. The CDR3 has 14 amino acids. Trimming at V came to 8 bases and at J to 5 bases, leaving 7 bases not matched to a gene. The CDR3 loop is CASRQGAQTGELFF. The CDR3 DNA, read in part, is TGTGCCAGCCGTCAGGGGGCTCAGACCGGGGAG.